This TCR beta chain was captured by sequencing in a study of shared clonotypes between healthy human individuals. Study-wide background: Per donor, three plates held CD4 naive cells, three held CD4 memory, two held CD8 naive and one held CD8 memory.

Findings and limits, study-wide: Though the depth was large, rarefaction showed that sorted-subset sequencing was incomplete.

Regarding this clone: Its antigen is unknown.

In germline, CDR1 is MNHEY, CDR2 SMNVEV (reference sequence). Trimming took off 4 bases at V and 8 bases at J, with 8 bases between the two ends. This CDR3 is 11 amino acids long. Clones were read by immunoSEQ multiplex PCR, and TCRdb kept only the in-frame ones, dropping some. In the table there are under 650,000 clones, about 95% of which are singletons. Donation came from healthy HIV-negative adults that had no recent acute infections or vaccinations. This TCR was recovered from a woman aged 30 to 39 in good health. The chain uses TRBV27 and TRBJ1-2; no clear D gene. The sequenced material came from naive CD4+ T cells sorted from blood. Subset indicated: CD45RA+ positively selected. The CDR3 DNA follows: TGTGCCAGCAGTTCGTCCCTGGGCTACACCTTC. The encoded protein is CASSSSLGYTF.